A selection of T cell receptor beta chains follows, all from one sample in a study of T cell changes during pregnancy in multiple sclerosis. The method was immunoSEQ multiplex PCR; TCRdb's version includes in-frame clones alone and lacks a portion of them. The table includes approximately 90,000 clones, about 92% detected once. The specimen was peripheral blood, collected after pregnancy. The receptors were gathered from a female donor with multiple sclerosis, enrolled in a pregnancy study. CDR3s include the opening cysteine and the closing phenylalanine or tryptophan. The D gene is left open where the match is weak. Clone size is stated in some rows and not others, as once, few, many or a class when expanded.

D gene: NA
clone size: NA
V gene: TRBV2
J gene: TRBJ2-3
CDR3 protein: CASTRGGRSTDTQYF
CDR3 DNA: TGTGCCAGCACACGAGGGGGACGGAGCACAGATACGCAGTATTTT

D gene: NA
clone size: NA
V gene: TRBV6-5
J gene: TRBJ1-4
CDR3 protein: CASSYASEGKLFF
CDR3 DNA: TGTGCCAGCAGTTACGCTTCCGAGGGAAAACTGTTTTTT

D gene: NA
clone size: NA
V gene: TRBV7-8
J gene: TRBJ1-1
CDR3 protein: CASSSKGGVNTEAFF
CDR3 DNA: TGTGCCAGCAGCTCTAAAGGGGGGGTGAACACTGAAGCTTTCTTT

D gene: TRBD1
clone size: NA
V gene: TRBV18
J gene: TRBJ2-7
CDR3 protein: CASSPYQDRGSYEQYF
CDR3 DNA: TGTGCCAGCTCACCATACCAGGACAGGGGTTCCTACGAGCAGTACTTC

D gene: NA
clone size: NA
V gene: TRBV30
J gene: TRBJ2-3
CDR3 protein: CAWSVTSIGTDTQYF
CDR3 DNA: TGTGCCTGGAGTGTAACTAGCATTGGCACAGATACGCAGTATTTT

D gene: TRBD1
clone size: NA
V gene: TRBV13
J gene: TRBJ2-7
CDR3 protein: CASSSGGDRVAEQYF
CDR3 DNA: TGTGCCAGCAGCTCAGGCGGGGACAGGGTAGCCGAGCAGTACTTC

D gene: TRBD2
clone size: NA
V gene: TRBV5-1
J gene: TRBJ2-7
CDR3 protein: CASSLALREEAYEQYF
CDR3 DNA: TGCGCCAGCAGCTTGGCGCTTCGGGAGGAGGCCTACGAGCAGTACTTC

D gene: NA
clone size: NA
V gene: TRBV2
J gene: TRBJ2-2
CDR3 protein: CASSQNTGELFF
CDR3 DNA: TGTGCCAGCAGCCAGAACACCGGGGAGCTGTTTTTT

D gene: NA
clone size: NA
V gene: TRBV5-6
J gene: TRBJ1-2
CDR3 protein: CASSLVYRSGEGYTF
CDR3 DNA: TGTGCCAGCAGCTTGGTGTATAGGTCAGGCGAAGGCTACACCTTC

D gene: TRBD1
clone size: NA
V gene: TRBV19
J gene: TRBJ2-2
CDR3 protein: CASTTGDRTNTGELFF
CDR3 DNA: TGTGCCAGTACCACAGGGGACCGGACGAACACCGGGGAGCTGTTTTTT

D gene: TRBD1
clone size: once
V gene: TRBV2
J gene: TRBJ2-7
CDR3 protein: CASSARDRVKKQYF
CDR3 DNA: TGTGCCAGCAGTGCCCGTGACAGGGTTAAGAAGCAGTACTTC

D gene: TRBD1
clone size: NA
V gene: TRBV2
J gene: TRBJ1-2
CDR3 protein: CASDGQGALGYTF
CDR3 DNA: TGTGCCAGCGATGGACAGGGGGCGCTTGGCTACACCTTC

D gene: TRBD1
clone size: NA
V gene: TRBV2
J gene: TRBJ1-5
CDR3 protein: CASRDGQGGGQPQHF
CDR3 DNA: TGTGCCAGCAGGGACGGACAGGGAGGAGGGCAGCCCCAGCATTTT

D gene: TRBD1
clone size: once
V gene: TRBV30
J gene: TRBJ2-1
CDR3 protein: CAWAPGQGSNEQFF
CDR3 DNA: TGTGCCTGGGCACCGGGACAGGGGAGCAATGAGCAGTTCTTC

D gene: NA
clone size: NA
V gene: TRBV7-8
J gene: TRBJ2-7
CDR3 protein: CASSLPGPRDLEQYF
CDR3 DNA: TGTGCCAGCAGCTTACCAGGACCTCGGGATCTCGAGCAGTACTTC

D gene: NA
clone size: NA
V gene: TRBV6-1
J gene: TRBJ1-1
CDR3 protein: CASSEGTENTEAFF
CDR3 DNA: TGTGCCAGCAGTGAGGGCACCGAGAACACTGAAGCTTTCTTT

D gene: TRBD1
clone size: once
V gene: TRBV30
J gene: TRBJ1-5
CDR3 protein: CAWSAGQGPQPQHF
CDR3 DNA: TGTGCCTGGAGTGCCGGACAGGGCCCTCAGCCCCAGCATTTT

D gene: TRBD1
clone size: NA
V gene: TRBV19
J gene: TRBJ2-2
CDR3 protein: CAIGQGGIGELFF
CDR3 DNA: TGTGCCATTGGACAGGGGGGAATCGGGGAGCTGTTTTTT

D gene: TRBD1
clone size: NA
V gene: TRBV10-3
J gene: TRBJ1-1
CDR3 protein: CAISERQGANTEAFF
CDR3 DNA: TGTGCCATCAGTGAGCGGCAGGGGGCCAACACTGAAGCTTTCTTT

D gene: NA
clone size: NA
V gene: TRBV25-1
J gene: TRBJ2-3
CDR3 protein: CASSEQSPRGRADTQYF
CDR3 DNA: TGTGCCAGCAGTGAACAATCACCGCGGGGGCGGGCAGATACGCAGTATTTT

D gene: NA
clone size: NA
V gene: TRBV19
J gene: TRBJ2-7
CDR3 protein: CASSSGFGGYEQYF
CDR3 DNA: TGTGCCAGTAGTTCAGGGTTCGGGGGCTACGAGCAGTACTTC

D gene: TRBD2
clone size: NA
V gene: TRBV10-3
J gene: TRBJ2-5
CDR3 protein: CAISESSGASGGQETQYF
CDR3 DNA: TGTGCCATCAGTGAGTCGAGTGGGGCTAGCGGGGGCCAAGAGACCCAGTACTTC

D gene: TRBD2
clone size: NA
V gene: TRBV30
J gene: TRBJ2-2
CDR3 protein: CAGLAGLNTGELFF
CDR3 DNA: TGTGCCGGACTAGCGGGACTAAACACCGGGGAGCTGTTTTTT

D gene: NA
clone size: NA
V gene: TRBV5-1
J gene: TRBJ2-6
CDR3 protein: CASSVAGSGSGANVLTF
CDR3 DNA: TGCGCCAGCAGCGTAGCAGGGTCCGGGTCCGGGGCCAACGTCCTGACTTTC

D gene: TRBD1
clone size: NA
V gene: TRBV5-1
J gene: TRBJ1-4
CDR3 protein: CASSLGQGGEKLFF
CDR3 DNA: TGCGCCAGCAGCCTAGGACAGGGAGGTGAAAAACTGTTTTTT